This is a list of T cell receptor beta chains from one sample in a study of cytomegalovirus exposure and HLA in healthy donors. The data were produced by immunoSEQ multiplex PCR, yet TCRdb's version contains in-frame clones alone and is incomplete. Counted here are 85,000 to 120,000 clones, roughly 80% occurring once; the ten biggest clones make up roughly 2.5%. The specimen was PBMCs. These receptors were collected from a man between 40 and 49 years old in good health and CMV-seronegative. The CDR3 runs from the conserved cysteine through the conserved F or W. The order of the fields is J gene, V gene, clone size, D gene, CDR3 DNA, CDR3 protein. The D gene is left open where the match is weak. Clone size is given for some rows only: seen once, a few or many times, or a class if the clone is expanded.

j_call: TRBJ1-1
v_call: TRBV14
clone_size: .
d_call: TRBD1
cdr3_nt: TGTGCCAGCAGCCCGAGGACAGGGAACACTGAAGCTTTCTTT
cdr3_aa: CASSPRTGNTEAFF

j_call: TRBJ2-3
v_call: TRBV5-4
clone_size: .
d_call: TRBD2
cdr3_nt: TGTGCCAGCAGCCTCGCACGGGGGGGCCTGGGAACAGATACGCAGTATTTT
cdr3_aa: CASSLARGGLGTDTQYF

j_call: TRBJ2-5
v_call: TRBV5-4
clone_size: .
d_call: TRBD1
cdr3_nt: TGTGCCAGCAGGGAACGGACAGGAGCGCAAGAGACCCAGTACTTC
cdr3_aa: CASRERTGAQETQYF

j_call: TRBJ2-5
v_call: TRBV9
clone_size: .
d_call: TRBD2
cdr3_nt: TGTGCCAGCAGCCCTACGCGACCGACTAGCGGCCAAGAGACCCAGTACTTC
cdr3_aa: CASSPTRPTSGQETQYF

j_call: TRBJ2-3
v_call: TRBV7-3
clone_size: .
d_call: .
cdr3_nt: TGTGCCAGCAGCTTACCCGGGGGAGATACGCAGTATTTT
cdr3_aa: CASSLPGGDTQYF

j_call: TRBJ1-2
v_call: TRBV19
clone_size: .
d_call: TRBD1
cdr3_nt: TGTGCCAGTAGTACCCAGGGACAGAACTATGGCTACACCTTC
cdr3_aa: CASSTQGQNYGYTF

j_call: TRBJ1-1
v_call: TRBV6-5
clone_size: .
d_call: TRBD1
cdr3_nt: TGTGCCAGCAGTTTCCGGACAGGGGGATACCGCACTGAAGCTTTCTTT
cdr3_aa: CASSFRTGGYRTEAFF

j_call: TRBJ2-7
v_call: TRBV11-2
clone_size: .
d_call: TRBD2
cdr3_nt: TGTGCCAGCAGCTTAGGCGGGGGGTTTTACGAGCAGTACTTC
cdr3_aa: CASSLGGGFYEQYF

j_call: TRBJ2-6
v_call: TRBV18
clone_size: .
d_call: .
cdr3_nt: TGTGCCAGCTCATCAACGACAGCTGGGGCCAACGTCCTGACTTTC
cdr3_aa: CASSSTTAGANVLTF

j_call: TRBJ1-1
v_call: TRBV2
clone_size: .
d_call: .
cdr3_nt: TGTGCCAGCAGTGGAAAGGCGGGAGTTTTTACTGGAGCTTTCTTT
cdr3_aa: CASSGKAGVFTGAFF

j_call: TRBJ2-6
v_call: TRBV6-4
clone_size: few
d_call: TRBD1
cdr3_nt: TGTGCCAGCAGTGACGGGACAGGGGCCGGGGCCAACGTCCTGACTTTC
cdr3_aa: CASSDGTGAGANVLTF

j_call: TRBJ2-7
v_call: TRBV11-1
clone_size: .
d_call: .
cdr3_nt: TGTGCCAGCAGCTTAGGTGAAAGCCCTTACTACGAGCAGTACTTC
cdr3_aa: CASSLGESPYYEQYF

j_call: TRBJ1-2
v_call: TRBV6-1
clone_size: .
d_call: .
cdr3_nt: TGTGCCAGCAGTCTCGGGCGTGGCCAGGGCTGTGGCTACACCTTC
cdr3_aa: CASSLGRGQGCGYTF

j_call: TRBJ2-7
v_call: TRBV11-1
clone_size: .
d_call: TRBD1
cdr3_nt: TGTGCCAGCAGCTCCCGGGACAGGGGCGTTTACGAGCAGTACTTC
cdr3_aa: CASSSRDRGVYEQYF

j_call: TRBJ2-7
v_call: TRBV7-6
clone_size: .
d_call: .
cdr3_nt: TGTGCCAGCAGCTTAGCGACTAGTCAGGTCTCCTACGAGCAGTACTTC
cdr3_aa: CASSLATSQVSYEQYF

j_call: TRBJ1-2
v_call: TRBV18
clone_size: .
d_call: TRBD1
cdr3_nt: TGTGCCAGCTCACCTTCTCGACAGGGGAGTCGGTATGGCTACACCTTC
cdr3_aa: CASSPSRQGSRYGYTF

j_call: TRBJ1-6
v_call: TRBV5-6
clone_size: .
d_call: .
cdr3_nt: TGTGCCAGCAGCCTCCCTCGGCGGCTTCCAAATTCACCCCTCCACTTT
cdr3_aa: CASSLPRRLPNSPLHF

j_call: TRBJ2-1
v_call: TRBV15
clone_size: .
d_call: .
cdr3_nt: TGTGCCACCAGCATCGGACAGAATTACAATGAGCAGTTCTTC
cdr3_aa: CATSIGQNYNEQFF

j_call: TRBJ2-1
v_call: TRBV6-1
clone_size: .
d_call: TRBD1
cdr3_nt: TGTGCCAGCAGTGTGGGACAGGGGATTGGGAATGAGCAGTTCTTC
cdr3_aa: CASSVGQGIGNEQFF

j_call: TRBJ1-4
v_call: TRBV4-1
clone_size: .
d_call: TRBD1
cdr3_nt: TGCGCCAGCAGCCTGCCAGGGGGACGACAGGGATCAACTAATGAAAAACTGTTTTTT
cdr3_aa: CASSLPGGRQGSTNEKLFF

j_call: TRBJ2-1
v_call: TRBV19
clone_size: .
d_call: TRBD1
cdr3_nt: TGTGCCAGTAGTGACAGGGGGGACAATGAGCAGTTCTTC
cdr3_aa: CASSDRGDNEQFF

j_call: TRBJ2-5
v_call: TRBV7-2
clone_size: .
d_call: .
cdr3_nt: TGTGCCAGCAGCTTAGGTGCGGGGCGGGGAGAGACCCAGTACTTC
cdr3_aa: CASSLGAGRGETQYF

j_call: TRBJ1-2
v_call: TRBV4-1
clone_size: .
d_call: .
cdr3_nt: TGCGCCAGCAGCCAACCGACCCGGAGGGATGGCTACGCCTTC
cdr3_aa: CASSQPTRRDGYAF

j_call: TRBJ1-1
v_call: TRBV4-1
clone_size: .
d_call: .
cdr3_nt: TGCGCCAGCAGCCAAGCCGGGGGAATGAACACTGAAGCTTTCTTT
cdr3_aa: CASSQAGGMNTEAFF

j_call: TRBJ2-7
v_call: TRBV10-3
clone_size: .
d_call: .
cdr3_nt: TGTGCCATCAGGACTAACGGGGTTTCCTACGAGCAGTACTTC
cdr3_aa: CAIRTNGVSYEQYF

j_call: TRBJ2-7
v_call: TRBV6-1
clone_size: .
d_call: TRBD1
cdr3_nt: TGTGCCGGTAGACAGGGGCTCTACGAGCAGTACTTC
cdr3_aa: CAGRQGLYEQYF

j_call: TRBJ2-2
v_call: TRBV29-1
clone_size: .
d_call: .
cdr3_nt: TGCAGCGTTGCCGGGACTAACACCGGGGAGCTGTTTTTT
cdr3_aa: CSVAGTNTGELFF

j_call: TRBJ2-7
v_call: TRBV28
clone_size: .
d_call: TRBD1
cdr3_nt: TGTGCCAGCAGCGGTGACAGGGACGAGCAGTACTTC
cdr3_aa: CASSGDRDEQYF

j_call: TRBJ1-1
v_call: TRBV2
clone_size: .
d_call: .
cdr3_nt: TGTGCCAGCAGTGCGTTATGGGGGGCTGAAGCTTTCTTT
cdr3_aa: CASSALWGAEAFF

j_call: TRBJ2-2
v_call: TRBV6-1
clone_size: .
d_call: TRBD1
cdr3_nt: TGTGCCAGCAGCCGGGACAGGGTAAACACCGGGGAGCTGTTTTTT
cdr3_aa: CASSRDRVNTGELFF

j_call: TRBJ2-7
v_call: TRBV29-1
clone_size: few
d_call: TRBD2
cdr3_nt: TGCAGCGTGAGCCCCGGGAGGGGTTACGAGCAGTACTTC
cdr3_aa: CSVSPGRGYEQYF

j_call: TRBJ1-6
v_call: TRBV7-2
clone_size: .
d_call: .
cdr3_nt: TGTGCCAGCAGCCCGTTCCGGGGGGAGTCTTCACCCCTCCACTTT
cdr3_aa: CASSPFRGESSPLHF

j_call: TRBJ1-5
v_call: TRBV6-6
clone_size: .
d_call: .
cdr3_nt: TGTGCCAGCAGCGAGGGTTCCAATCAGCCCCAGCATTTT
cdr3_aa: CASSEGSNQPQHF